The rows below give T cell receptor beta chains drawn from one sample of a study of esophageal squamous cell carcinoma under preoperative chemotherapy. From the PCR reads, TCRdb called clonotypes with MiXCR, one entry per CDR3 protein. The table has 30,000 or so distinct CDR3 sequences, around half seen once. This specimen was taken from a patient given preoperative chemotherapy. The receptor source for this set is a human donor with esophageal squamous cell carcinoma. The donor label of this sample is uncertain. Both conserved end residues are part of each CDR3. A D gene is named only where the DNA matches it firmly. A row's size may be missing; if present it is once, few, many or a size class.

TRBV5-5	NA	NA	TRBJ2-7	CASSLGTATLEQYF	TGTGCCAGCAGCTTGGGGACAGCCACTCTCGAGCAGTACTTC
TRBV4-2	TRBD1	few	TRBJ2-7	CASSQESGTGVSEQYF	TGTGCCAGCAGCCAAGAATCCGGGACAGGGGTTAGCGAGCAGTACTTC
TRBV6-2/TRBV6-3	NA	many	TRBJ2-7	CASSYGGGAYNEQYF	TGTGCCAGCAGCTACGGTGGGGGGGCATACAATGAGCAGTACTTC
TRBV7-2	NA	NA	TRBJ2-2	CASSRDVSTDTLYF	TGTGCCAGCAGTAGGGATGTGAGCACAGATACGCTGTATTTT
TRBV7-2	TRBD2	NA	TRBJ2-2	CASSSLAGGRGELFF	TGTGCCAGCAGCTCGTTAGCGGGGGGGCGCGGTGAGCTGTTTTTT
TRBV10-2	NA	few	TRBJ2-1	CASSDPAAGKQETQFF	TGCGCCAGCAGTGACCCCGCGGCGGGGAAGCAAGAGACCCAGTTCTTC
TRBV28	TRBD1	NA	TRBJ2-4	CAGRGLGAKNTQYF	TGTGCCGGCAGGGGGCTAGGAGCCAAAAATACTCAGTACTTT
TRBV7-2	NA	NA	TRBJ2-4	CASSLRDQKIQYF	TGTGCCAGCAGCCTCAGAGACCAAAAGATTCAGTACTTC
TRBV7-2	TRBD2	NA	TRBJ2-7	CASISGRGSTDTQYF	TGTGCCAGCATCTCGGGGCGGGGGAGCACAGATACGCAGTACTTC
TRBV7-6	NA	many	TRBJ1-6	CASSDRTDSPLHF	TGTGCCAGCAGCGACCGGACAGATTCACCCCTCCACTTT
TRBV7-9	NA	few	TRBJ2-3	CASSIPRSSPTTDTQYF	TGTGCCAGCAGCATCCCGCGATCTAGCCCGACCACAGATACGCAGTATTTT
TRBV7-2	NA	few	TRBJ2-3	CASSRATNTQYF	TGTGCCAGCAGCCGGGCCACAAACACGCAGTATTTC
TRBV7-6	TRBD1	NA	TRBJ2-2	CASSIGTDSTGAQFF	TGTGCCAGCTCTATCGGGACAGATAGCACCGGGGCGCAGTTTTTT
TRBV24-1	TRBD2	many	TRBJ2-3	CATSDSMGAFHASGRPDTQYF	TGTGCCACCAGTGATTCGATGGGGGCTTTCCACGCTAGCGGGAGGCCAGATACGCAGTATTTT
TRBV11-3	TRBD2	NA	TRBJ2-3	CASSAGAGGGNVDTQYF	TGTGCCAGCAGCGCGGGAGCCGGGGGAGGGAATGTAGATACGCAGTACTTT
TRBV7-8	NA	NA	TRBJ2-1	CASSPLAGGADSELFF	TGTGCCAGCAGCCCCCTAGCAGGGGGGGCCGACAGTGAGCTGTTTTTC
TRBV6-1	TRBD1	NA	TRBJ1-1	CASRETGIGTEAFF	TGTGCCAGCAGGGAGACAGGGATTGGCACTGAAGCTTTCTTT
TRBV7-3	NA	once	TRBJ2-3	CARSQGTLATDTQYF	TGTGCCCGCAGCCAAGGGACTCTAGCCACAGATACGCAGTACTTT
TRBV7-2	TRBD2	NA	TRBJ2-7	CATSTSGQYEQYF	TGTGCCACTTCGACTAGCGGCCAATACGAGCAGTACTTC
TRBV28	NA	NA	TRBJ1-1	CASGLPGRGSTEAFF	TGTGCCAGCGGCTTGCCAGGGAGGGGGAGCACTGAAGCTTTCTTT
TRBV6-4	NA	many	TRBJ2-2	CASSDAPDTGELFF	TGTGCCAGCAGTGACGCGCCGGACACCGGGGAGCTGTTTTTT
TRBV7-7	TRBD1	NA	TRBJ2-2	CASSRRPGTGCAGTLFF	TGTGCTAGCAGCCGGCGCCCCGGGACAGGGTGCGCCGGTACGCTGTTTTTT
TRBV6-8	NA	NA	TRBJ2-3	CASTGAGWAYVLYF	TGTGCCAGCACAGGGGCGGGGTGGGCCTACGTGCTGTATTTC
TRBV7-9	NA	NA	TRBJ2-4	CASSPDQNTQYF	TGTGCCAGCAGCCCTGACCAGAACACCCAGTACTTC
TRBV7-8	TRBD2	NA	TRBJ2-5	CASSFGRASGSYNEQYF	TGTGCCAGCAGTTTCGGTAGGGCTAGCGGATCCTACAATGAGCAGTACTTC
TRBV6-5	NA	few	TRBJ2-1	CASSSGAGEGRNEQFF	TGTGCCAGCAGTTCTGGAGCGGGTGAGGGGAGGAATGAGCAGTTCTTC
TRBV6-1	NA	NA	TRBJ1-1	CASSPRRETEAFF	TGTGCCAGCAGCCCCCGCAGGGAGACTGAAGCTTTCTTT
TRBV7-2	NA	NA	TRBJ2-5	CASSLQRSPETQYF	TGTGCCAGCAGCTTACAGCGTAGCCCAGAGACCCAGTACTTC